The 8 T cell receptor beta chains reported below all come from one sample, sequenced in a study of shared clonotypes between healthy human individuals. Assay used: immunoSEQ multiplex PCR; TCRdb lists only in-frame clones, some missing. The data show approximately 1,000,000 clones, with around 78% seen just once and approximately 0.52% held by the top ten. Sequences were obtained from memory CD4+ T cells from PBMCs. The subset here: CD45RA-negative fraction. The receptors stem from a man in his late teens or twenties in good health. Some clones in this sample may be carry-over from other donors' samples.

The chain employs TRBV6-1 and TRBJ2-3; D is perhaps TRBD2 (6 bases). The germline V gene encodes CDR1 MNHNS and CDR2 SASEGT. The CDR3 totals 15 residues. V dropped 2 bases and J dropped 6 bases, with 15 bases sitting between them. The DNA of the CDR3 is TGTGCCAGCAGTGAAAGATTCCGGGAGAGGGATACGCAGTATTTT. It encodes CASSERFRERDTQYF.

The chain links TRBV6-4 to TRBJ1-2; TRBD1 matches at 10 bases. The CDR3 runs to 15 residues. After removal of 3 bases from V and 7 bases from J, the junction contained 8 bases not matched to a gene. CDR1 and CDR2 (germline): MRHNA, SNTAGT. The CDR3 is CASSETGQGLGGYTF. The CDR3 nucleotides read TGTGCCAGCAGTGAAACGGGACAGGGGCTGGGTGGCTACACCTTC.

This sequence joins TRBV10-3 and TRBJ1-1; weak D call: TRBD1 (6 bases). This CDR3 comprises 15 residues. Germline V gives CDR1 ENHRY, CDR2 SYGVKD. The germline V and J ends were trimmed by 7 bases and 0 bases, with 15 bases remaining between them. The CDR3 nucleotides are TGTGCCATCAAAACAGGGCGATCTATGAACACTGAAGCTTTCTTT. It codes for CAIKTGRSMNTEAFF.

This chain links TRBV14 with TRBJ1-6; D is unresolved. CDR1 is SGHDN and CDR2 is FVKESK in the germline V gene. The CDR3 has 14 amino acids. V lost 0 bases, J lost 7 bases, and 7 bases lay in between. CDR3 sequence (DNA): TGTGCCAGCAGCCAAGACTGGTACAATTCACCCCTCCACTTT. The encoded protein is CASSQDWYNSPLHF. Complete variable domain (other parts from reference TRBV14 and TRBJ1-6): EAGVTQFPSHSVIEKGQTVTLRCDPISGHDNLYWYRRVMGKEIKFLLHFVKESKQDESGMPNNRFLAERTGGTYSTLKVQPAELEDSGVYFCASSQDWYNSPLHFGNGTRLTVT.

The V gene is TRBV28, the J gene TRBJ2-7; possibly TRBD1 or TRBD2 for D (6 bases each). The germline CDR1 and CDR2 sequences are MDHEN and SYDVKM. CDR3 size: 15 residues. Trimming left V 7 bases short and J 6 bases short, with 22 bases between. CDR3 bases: TGTGCCAGCACCAGGGGTACGGCCGGGGGAGGCGAGCAGTACTTC. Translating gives CASTRGTAGGGEQYF.

The CDR3 protein is CASSLKDPSATQYF. CDR3 DNA: TGTGCCAGCAGTTTAAAGGACCCCTCTGCGACCCAGTACTTC. The gene calls are TRBV27 and TRBJ2-5; D is unresolved. The germline V gene has CDR1 MNHEY and CDR2 SMNVEV (reference sequence). Trimming shortened V by 2 bases and J by 7 bases, and 14 bases separated the two germline ends. The CDR3 runs to 14 residues.

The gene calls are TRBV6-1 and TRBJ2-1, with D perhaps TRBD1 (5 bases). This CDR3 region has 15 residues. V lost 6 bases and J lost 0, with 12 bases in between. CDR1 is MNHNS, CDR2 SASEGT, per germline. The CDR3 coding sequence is TGTGCCAGCAGGCCAGGGCCGAGCTCCTACAATGAGCAGTTCTTC. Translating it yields CASRPGPSSYNEQFF.

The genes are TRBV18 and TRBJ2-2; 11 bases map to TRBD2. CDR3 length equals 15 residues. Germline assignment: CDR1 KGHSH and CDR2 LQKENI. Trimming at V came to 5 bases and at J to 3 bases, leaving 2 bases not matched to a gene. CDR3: CASSSTSGDTGELFF. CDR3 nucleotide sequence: TGTGCCAGCTCATCGACTAGCGGGGACACCGGGGAGCTGTTTTTT.